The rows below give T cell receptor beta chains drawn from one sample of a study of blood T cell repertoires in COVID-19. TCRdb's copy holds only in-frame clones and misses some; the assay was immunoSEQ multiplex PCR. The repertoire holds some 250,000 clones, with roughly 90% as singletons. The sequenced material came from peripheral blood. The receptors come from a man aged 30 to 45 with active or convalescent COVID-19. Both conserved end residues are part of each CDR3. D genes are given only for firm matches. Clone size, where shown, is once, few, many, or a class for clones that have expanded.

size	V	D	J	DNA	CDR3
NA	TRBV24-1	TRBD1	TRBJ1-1	TGTGCCACCAGTGAGCTCACAGGGGGACCGAACACTGAAGCTTTCTTT	CATSELTGGPNTEAFF
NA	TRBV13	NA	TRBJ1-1	TGTGCCAGCAGCGCGACAGTGAACACTGAAGCTTTCTTT	CASSATVNTEAFF
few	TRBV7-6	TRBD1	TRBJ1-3	TGTGCCAGCAGCCCCGGGACAGCCTCTGGAAACACCATATATTTT	CASSPGTASGNTIYF
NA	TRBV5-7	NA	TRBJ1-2	TGTGCCAGCAGCGCCCCTGAGAACTATGGCTACACCTTC	CASSAPENYGYTF
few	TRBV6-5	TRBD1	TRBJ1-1	TGTGCCAGCAGGGACAGGGGGACTGAAGCTTTCTTT	CASRDRGTEAFF
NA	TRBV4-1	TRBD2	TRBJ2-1	TGCGCCAGCAGCCACCCGGCGGGGGAAAGGAAGTTCTTC	CASSHPAGERKFF
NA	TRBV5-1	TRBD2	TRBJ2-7	TGCGCCAGCAAGGAGACTAGCGGGGAATACCCTGGGGAGCAGTACTTC	CASKETSGEYPGEQYF
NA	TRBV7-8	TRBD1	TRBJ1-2	TGTGCCAGCAGCCCCGGGACAGGGGGACCTAACTATGGCTACACCTTC	CASSPGTGGPNYGYTF
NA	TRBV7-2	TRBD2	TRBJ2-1	TGTGCCAGCAGCTTAGCCCCGGGGGGGACCCGAGGGAATGAGCAGTTCTTC	CASSLAPGGTRGNEQFF
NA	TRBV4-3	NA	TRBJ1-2	TGCGCCAGCAGCCAAGACTTGAGCCGGGAAAGGAGCTACACCTTC	CASSQDLSRERSYTF
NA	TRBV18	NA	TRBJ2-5	TGTGCCAGCTCACCACCATTCCCTTCAGAGACCCAGTACTTC	CASSPPFPSETQYF
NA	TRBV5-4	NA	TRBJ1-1	TGTGCCAGCAGCACCGGGAGCTCCAATATGAACACTGAAGCTTTCTTT	CASSTGSSNMNTEAFF
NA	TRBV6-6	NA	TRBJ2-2	TGTGCCAGCAGTTACACGACAGCGAACACCGGGGAGCTGTTTTTT	CASSYTTANTGELFF
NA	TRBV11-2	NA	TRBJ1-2	TGTGCCAGCAGCTTAGAGGGGGCGTTAGGTCTGCGGGGCTACACCTTC	CASSLEGALGLRGYTF
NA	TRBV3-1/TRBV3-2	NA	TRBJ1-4	TGTGCCAGCAGCCAAGAGGGGGGTACGGTCGAAAAACTGTTTTTT	CASSQEGGTVEKLFF
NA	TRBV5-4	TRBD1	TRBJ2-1	TGTGCCAGCAGCCACAGGGGGCCGGGCGATGAGCAGTTCTTC	CASSHRGPGDEQFF
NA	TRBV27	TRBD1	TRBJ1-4	TGTGCCAGCAGAGCCGACAGGGGAAGTGACGAAAAACTGTTTTTT	CASRADRGSDEKLFF
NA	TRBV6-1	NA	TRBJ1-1	TGTGCCAGCAGTGAAGCTTTAGGAGGGAACACTGAAGCTTTCTTT	CASSEALGGNTEAFF
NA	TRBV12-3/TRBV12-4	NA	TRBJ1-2	TGTGCCAGCAGGCCTCAGGGGTATGGCTACACCTTC	CASRPQGYGYTF
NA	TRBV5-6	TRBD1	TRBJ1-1	TGTGCCAGCAGCGGGGACAGGGGGAAAATGAACACTGAAGCTTTCTTT	CASSGDRGKMNTEAFF
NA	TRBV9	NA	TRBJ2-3	TGTGCCAGCAGCCGAGTTGAGGATACGCAGTATTTT	CASSRVEDTQYF
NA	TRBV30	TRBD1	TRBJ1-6	TGTGCCTGGAGTGCCGAGGCAGGGGGCATTTCACCCCTCCACTTT	CAWSAEAGGISPLHF
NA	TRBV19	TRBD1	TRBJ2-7	TGTGCCAGTAGTTCCCTTTGGGGAAAAGGACAGGGTGAAGACTACGAGCAGTACTTC	CASSSLWGKGQGEDYEQYF
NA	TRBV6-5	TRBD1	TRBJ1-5	TGTGCCAGCAGTTACACAGGGGGAACGAGTCAGCCCCAGCATTTT	CASSYTGGTSQPQHF
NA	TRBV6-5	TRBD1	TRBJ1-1	TGTGCCAGCAGTTACTGGACAGGGAACGCTGAAGCTTTCTTT	CASSYWTGNAEAFF
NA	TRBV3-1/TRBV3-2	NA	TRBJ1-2	TGTGCCAGCAGCCCAACAGTCCAGGGCTATGGCTACACCTTC	CASSPTVQGYGYTF
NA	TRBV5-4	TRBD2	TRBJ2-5	TGTGCCAGCAGCTTGCTCACTAGCGGGGGGGCCGGTAAAGAGACCCAGTACTTC	CASSLLTSGGAGKETQYF
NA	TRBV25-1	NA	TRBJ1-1	TGTGCCAGCAGTCCTTCCGGGAACACTGAAGCTTTCTTT	CASSPSGNTEAFF
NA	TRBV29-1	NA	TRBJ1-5	TGCAGCGCAATACCCCAGGGAAGCAATCAGCCCCAGCATTTT	CSAIPQGSNQPQHF
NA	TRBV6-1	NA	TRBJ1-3	TGTGCCAGCAGTGAACAGGCATACTCTGGAAACACCATATATTTT	CASSEQAYSGNTIYF